The sample holds a few counts of the clone carrying this T cell receptor beta chain. The data stem from a study of blood T cell repertoires in COVID-19. The wider study: COVID-19 samples, acute and convalescent, were from the United States, Italy and Spain. The analysed material was cDNA or gDNA that came from T cells, B-cell-depleted T cells, or PBMCs.

Original methodology: Amplification of reference gene primers provided the estimated nucleated cell counts. Produced via immunoSEQ multiplex PCR; TCRdb's table is partial and in-frame only. The V and J calls and clone size come from that table; D and trimming were worked out from the DNA. The sample has tens of thousands of clones, roughly 82% seen once; the top ten hold roughly 5%. The receptor was derived from a human donor in a cohort sampled during active COVID-19. The specimen sequenced was peripheral blood.

The CDR3 is CASSQGRGAGNEQFF. The CDR3 DNA follows: TGTGCCAGCAGCCAGGGCCGGGGGGCAGGCAATGAGCAGTTCTTC. This chain connects TRBV7-3 to TRBJ2-1; a possible D gene is TRBD2 (7 bases). CDR3 length equals 15 residues. Germline loops: CDR1 SGHTA, CDR2 FQGTGA. V was cut by 5 bases and J by 6 bases, with 17 bases left in between. Together with reference TRBV7-3 and TRBJ2-1, the CDR3 gives the full variable domain: GAGVSQTPSNKVTEKGKYVELRCDPISGHTALYWYRQSLGQGPEFLIYFQGTGAADDSGLPNDRFFAVRPEGSVSTLKIQRTERGDSAVYLCASSQGRGAGNEQFFGPGTRLTVL.